Following are 17 T cell receptor beta chains from one sample sequenced in a study of T cells after yellow fever vaccination. TCRdb reanalysed the 5' RACE reads using MiXCR and keeps one entry per CDR3 protein. The repertoire holds 500,000 to 650,000 distinct CDR3 sequences, with over 9% as singletons. The starting material was PBMCs, obtained on the day of the yellow fever booster vaccination. These receptors were obtained from a man in his thirties or forties who received the YFV17D yellow fever vaccine.

At least ten counts were recorded for this clonotype. This chain links TRBV15 with TRBJ2-2, with 8 bases fitting TRBD1. This CDR3 contains 16 residues. Germline V gene data show CDR1 as LNHNV and CDR2 as YYDKDF (reference sequence). V shed 0 bases, J shed 5 bases, and the junction held 5 bases outside the gene matches. The CDR3 nucleotides are TGTGCCACCAGCAGAGACAGGGGGCAGAAAACCGGGGAGCTGTTTTTT. Translation: CATSRDRGQKTGELFF.

The chain uses TRBV7-2 and TRBJ2-5; D remains ambiguous. The V end lost 7 bases, the J end lost 5 bases, and 23 bases lay between the germline ends. The germline V gene has CDR1 SGHTA and CDR2 FQGNSA. The CDR3 is made up of 16 amino acids. The CDR3 sequence is CASIPPFSTPQETQYF. In DNA form, the CDR3 reads TGTGCCAGCATCCCTCCCTTCTCGACGCCCCAGGAGACCCAGTACTTC.

This clonotype was recorded a few times. The chain joins TRBV12-3 or TRBV12-4 to TRBJ2-1; the match to TRBD2 covers 7 bases. This CDR3 region has 11 residues. With V trimmed by 7 bases and J by 9 bases, 3 bases remained unmatched. Here the CDR3 DNA reads TGTGCCAGCAAGGAGCGGGGTGAGCAGTTCTTC. Protein product: CASKERGEQFF.

This clonotype was observed a few times. This chain links TRBV7-2 with TRBJ2-5; D gene unclear. This CDR3 spans 14 amino acids. Per the germline V gene, CDR1 is SGHTA and CDR2 is FQGNSA. The V gene lost 1 base and the J gene lost 0 bases, with 6 bases spanning the gap. The CDR3 DNA reads as TGTGCCAGCAGCTTAGAAATACACCAAGAGACCCAGTACTTC. Amino acids: CASSLEIHQETQYF.

This clonotype was seen a handful of times. The gene calls are TRBV27 and TRBJ2-6; 10 bases fit TRBD2. The germline V gene has CDR1 MNHEY and CDR2 SMNVEV (reference sequence). V trimming: 4 bases; J trimming: 4 bases; junction bases outside the gene matches: 7. The CDR3 sequence is 17 residues long. CDR3 residues: CASSSLAGVEGANVLTF. CDR3 bases: TGTGCCAGCAGTTCCCTAGCGGGAGTTGAAGGGGCCAACGTCCTGACTTTC.

Only a few counts were recorded for this clonotype. The chain has TRBV19 and TRBJ2-1; maybe TRBD2 (5 bases). CDR3 length: 15 residues. The V end lost 4 bases, the J end lost 7 bases, and 17 bases lay between the germline ends. In germline, CDR1 is LNHDA, CDR2 SQIVND (reference sequence). CDR3 protein: CASSTPEGVGNEQFF. CDR3 coding DNA: TGTGCCAGTAGTACCCCTGAGGGAGTTGGTAATGAGCAGTTCTTC. Filled out from reference TRBV19 and TRBJ2-1, the complete variable domain reads DGGITQSPKYLFRKEGQNVTLSCEQNLNHDAMYWYRQDPGQGLRLIYYSQIVNDFQKGDIAEGYSVSREKKESFPLTVTSAQKNPTAFYLCASSTPEGVGNEQFFGPGTRLTVL.

The rearrangement joins TRBV27 to TRBJ2-7, with TRBD2 matching over 8 bases. Germline trimming cut 4 bases from V and 6 bases from J; bases unmatched to any gene: 8. This CDR3 region has 14 residues. Germline CDR1 is MNHEY and CDR2 is SMNVEV (reference sequence). CDR3 protein: CASSSPGLVAEQYF. Here the CDR3 DNA reads TGTGCCAGCAGTTCGCCGGGACTAGTAGCCGAGCAGTACTTC.

This clonotype was seen at least ten times. Compared with germline, one end of the junction differs, possibly owing to a read error. The chain joins TRBV5-1 to TRBJ2-3; D unresolved. Germline CDR1 and CDR2: SGHRS and YFSETQ. This CDR3 is built from 11 residues. CDR3 sequence reads: CASSLKDTQYF. Here the CDR3 DNA reads TGTGCCAGCAGCTTAAAAGATACGCAGTATTTT. Using reference TRBV5-1 and TRBJ2-3 for the parts outside the CDR3, the full variable domain is KAGVTQTPRYLIKTRGQQVTLSCSPISGHRSVSWYQQTPGQGLQFLFEYFSETQRNKGNFPGRFSGRQFSNSRSEMNVSTLELGDSALYLCASSLKDTQYFGPGTRLTVL.

This clonotype was seen only a few times. Here the CDR3 reads CASSPPSGRHTGELFF. CDR3 in DNA: TGCGCCAGCAGCCCCCCCTCAGGGAGACACACCGGGGAGCTGTTTTTT. V usage is TRBV4-1 and J usage is TRBJ2-2; tentatively, D is TRBD1 or TRBD2 (5 bases each). Trimming pared 4 bases from V and 3 bases from J, leaving 15 bases between. The germline CDR1 and CDR2 sequences are MGHRA and YSYEKL. The CDR3 extends over 16 amino acids.

This clonotype was observed at least ten times. The chain is built from TRBV29-1 and TRBJ2-1, with D hard to call. The CDR3 sequence is 10 residues long. Trimming removed 3 bases from V and 10 bases from J, with 7 bases in between. Germline CDR1 and CDR2: SQVTM and ANQGSEA. DNA for the CDR3: TGCAGCGTTGACGGCAAGGAGCAGTTCTTC. Residues: CSVDGKEQFF.

About this clonotype itself: Being one base from a much bigger clone, this may be a read error. The rearrangement links TRBV6-2 or TRBV6-3 to TRBJ2-7; the match to TRBD2 covers 9 bases. Germline V lookup: CDR1 MNHEY, CDR2 SVGEGT. Losses at the gene ends were 7 bases for V and 7 bases for J; bases not matched to a gene: 11. This CDR3 is built from 14 residues. The CDR3 DNA sequence: TGTGCCAGCAACGTAGCGGGAGACTTTAGAGAGCAGTACTTC. This codes for CASNVAGDFREQYF.

This clonotype has a count of ten or more. This chain connects TRBV3-1 to TRBJ2-1; no firm D call. Germline-derived CDR1 and CDR2 are LGHDT and YNNKEL (reference sequence). Trimming stripped 3 bases from V and 6 bases from J, with 12 bases between. There are 14 residues in the CDR3. CDR3 in amino acids: CASSQGTAGNEQFF. CDR3 DNA: TGTGCCAGCAGCCAGGGAACGGCAGGCAATGAGCAGTTCTTC.

A few counts support this clonotype. The V and J genes are TRBV20-1 and TRBJ2-6; 7 bases line up with TRBD1. CDR1 and CDR2 (germline): DFQATT, SNEGSKA (reference sequence). The CDR3 sequence is 13 residues long. The V and J ends lost 2 bases and 9 bases, in that order; junction bases with no gene match: 4. The CDR3 nucleotides read TGCAGTGCTAGAACCCGGACAGGCAACGTCCTGACTTTC. This encodes CSARTRTGNVLTF.

This clonotype was seen more than once but under ten times. This chain's CDR3 is CASSPPWSSGANVLTF. The CDR3 DNA follows: TGTGCCAGCAGCCCACCCTGGAGCTCTGGGGCCAACGTCCTGACTTTC. The V gene is TRBV28, the J gene TRBJ2-6; D is ambiguous. Germline CDR1 reads MDHEN; CDR2 reads SYDVKM. The CDR3 runs 16 residues. Trimming removed 6 bases at V and 0 bases at J, with 12 bases between.

This clonotype was observed at least ten times. At one of its ends the junction is not consistent with the germline gene, which may arise from a read error. The J gene is TRBJ2-5, the V gene TRBV5-1, with D unclear. The CDR3 runs to 13 residues. Germline-derived CDR1 and CDR2 are SGHRS and YFSETQ. CDR3 loop: CASSLVLGETQYF. The CDR3 DNA reads TGTGCCAGCAGCTTGGTATTGGGCGAGACCCAGTACTTC.

This clonotype was detected a few times. V gene TRBV19 combines with J gene TRBJ2-3; D gene unclear. CDR3 length: 15 amino acids. The V gene lost 6 bases and the J gene lost 0 bases, with 13 bases spanning the gap. Germline CDR1 is LNHDA and CDR2 is SQIVND (reference sequence). CDR3 sequence: CASSQILPSTDTQYF. DNA for the CDR3: TGTGCCAGTAGCCAGATCCTCCCTAGCACAGATACGCAGTATTTT. Complete variable domain (other parts from reference TRBV19 and TRBJ2-3): DGGITQSPKYLFRKEGQNVTLSCEQNLNHDAMYWYRQDPGQGLRLIYYSQIVNDFQKGDIAEGYSVSREKKESFPLTVTSAQKNPTAFYLCASSQILPSTDTQYFGPGTRLTVL.

This clonotype was counted a few times. The chain couples TRBV7-9 to TRBJ2-2; 7 bases align to TRBD2. The germline V gene has CDR1 SEHNR and CDR2 FQNEAQ (reference sequence). This CDR3 is built from 12 residues. V was clipped by 11 bases and J by 5 bases; unmatched bases: 5. In DNA form, the CDR3 reads TGTGCCCAAGAGCGGGAAACCGGGGAGCTGTTTTTT. This codes for CAQERETGELFF.